This entry is about one T cell receptor (beta chain). This sample was taken from a study of CD8 T cells in Susac syndrome. Trimming removed 7 bases from V and 7 bases from J, with 17 bases in between. The CDR3 spans 14 residues. Germline V lookup: CDR1 SGHAT, CDR2 FQNNGV. From blood CD8+ and CD4+ T cells, TCR beta sequences were generated. Each multiple sclerosis control was a treatment-naive patient with relapsing-remitting disease that was either stable or active. TEMRA cells were enriched by FACS, while CD8+ and CD4+ T cells were obtained through a negative isolation that was performed magnetically. Reverse transcription of roughly 0.5 to 1 ug RNA was performed with random hexamers. The immunoSEQ assay covered 54 Vbeta and 13 Jbeta segments for CDR3. TCRdb re-called the immunoSEQ multiplex PCR reads through MiXCR, storing one row per CDR3 protein. The data contain approximately 120,000 distinct CDR3 sequences, 80% to 95% of them singletons.

J is TRBJ2-1 and V is TRBV11-2; D ambiguous. This sequence originates from a human donor with multiple sclerosis. Sequenced input: CD8+ T cells from PBMCs. The CDR3 spells CASTSIPFGNEQFF. In DNA, the CDR3 is TGTGCCAGCACCTCAATCCCGTTCGGGAATGAGCAGTTCTTC. Using reference TRBV11-2 and TRBJ2-1 for the parts outside the CDR3, the full variable domain is EAGVAQSPRYKIIEKRQSVAFWCNPISGHATLYWYQQILGQGPKLLIQFQNNGVVDDSQLPKDRFSAERLKGVDSTLKIQPAKLEDSAVYLCASTSIPFGNEQFFGPGTRLTVL.